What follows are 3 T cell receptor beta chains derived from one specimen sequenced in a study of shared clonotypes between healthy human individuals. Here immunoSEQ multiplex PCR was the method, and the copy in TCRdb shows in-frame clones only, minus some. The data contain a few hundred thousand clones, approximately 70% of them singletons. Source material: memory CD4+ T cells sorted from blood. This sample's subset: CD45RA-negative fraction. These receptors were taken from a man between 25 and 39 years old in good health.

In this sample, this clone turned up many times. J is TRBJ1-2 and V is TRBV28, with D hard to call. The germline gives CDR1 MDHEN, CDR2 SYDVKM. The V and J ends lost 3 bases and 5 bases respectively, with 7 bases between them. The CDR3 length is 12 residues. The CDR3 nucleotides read TGTGCCAGCAGTTTTGGGAGATATGGCTACACCTTC. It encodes CASSFGRYGYTF.

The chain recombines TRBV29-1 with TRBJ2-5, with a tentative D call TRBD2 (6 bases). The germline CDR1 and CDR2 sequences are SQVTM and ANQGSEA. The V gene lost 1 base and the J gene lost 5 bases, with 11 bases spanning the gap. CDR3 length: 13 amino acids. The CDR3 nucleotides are TGCAGCGTTGAAGTGTCTAGCGTCGAGACCCAGTACTTC. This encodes CSVEVSSVETQYF.

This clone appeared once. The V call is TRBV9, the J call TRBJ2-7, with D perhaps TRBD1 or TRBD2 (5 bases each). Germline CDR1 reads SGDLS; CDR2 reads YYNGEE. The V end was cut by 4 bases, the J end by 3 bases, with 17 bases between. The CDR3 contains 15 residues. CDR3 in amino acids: CASSLGTTGIYEQYF. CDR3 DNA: TGTGCCAGCAGCCTGGGGACCACCGGGATCTACGAGCAGTACTTC. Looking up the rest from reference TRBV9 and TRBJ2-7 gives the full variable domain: DSGVTQTPKHLITATGQRVTLRCSPRSGDLSVYWYQQSLDQGLQFLIQYYNGEERAKGNILERFSAQQFPDLHSELNLSSLELGDSALYFCASSLGTTGIYEQYFGPGTRLTVT.